Sequencing of this T cell receptor beta chain was carried out in a study of OX40 agonist ivuxolimab in advanced cancers. Turning to the study itself: In this cohort, patients received ivuxolimab, an agonistic anti-OX40 (CD134) antibody. The mean age was about 61 years, ranging from about 23 to 85, with under 90% of participants male.

Data came from immunoSEQ multiplex PCR; TCRdb stores just in-frame clones and leaves some out. Counted here are about 19,000 clones, 70% to 75% occurring once; the ten biggest clones make up around 30%. Study results and limitations: In the expanded peripheral T cells, antigen specificity was never determined. With doses of 0.1-3.0 mg/kg, partial responders showed among the lowest clonal expansion.

For this clone: Its antigen is still unknown.

This CDR3 has 11 residues. Trimming removed 7 bases from V and 4 bases from J, with 7 bases in between. The germline V gene encodes CDR1 MNHEY and CDR2 SVGAGI. The chain is built from TRBV6-5 and TRBJ2-5; D unclear. This clonotype was obtained from an adult with an advanced solid tumor such as melanoma, head and neck, liver or kidney cancer. This specimen was CD4+ or CD8+ T cells sorted from blood, taken in a trial of the OX40 agonist ivuxolimab. In nucleotides, the CDR3 is TGTGCCAGCATTCTCGCAGAGACCCAGTACTTC. Amino acid sequence: CASILAETQYF.